This T cell receptor (beta chain) emerged from a study of beta chain features in type 1 diabetes. Study-wide points: Cells expressing TCR highly could be over-represented by cDNA sequencing.

This clone was recorded only once. Its antigen is still unknown. The authors reverse transcribed all of the isolated RNA, so sequencing captured expressed TCRB transcripts. TCRdb's copy holds only in-frame clones and misses some; the assay was immunoSEQ multiplex PCR. This table has under 950,000 clones, about a sixth appearing once. The sequenced material came from naive CD4+ T cells from blood. The sequence derives from a young woman in good health.

The CDR3: CASSQPAGREEKLFF. In DNA form, the CDR3 reads TGTGCCAGCAGCCAACCGGCTGGGAGAGAAGAAAAACTGTTTTTT. The chain combines TRBV14 with TRBJ1-4; D is ambiguous. The CDR3 is made up of 15 amino acids. Between the trimmed V and J ends, which lost 2 bases and 8 bases, there was a span of 15 bases. Germline V lookup: CDR1 SGHDN, CDR2 FVKESK.